The TCR beta chain described here comes from a study of blood T cells in healthy people across ages. General observations from the study: More naive CD4+ cells and higher diversity marked long-lived donors relative to aged donors.

PCR was performed a second time for 7 to 11 cycles using a sample-barcoded 5' primer and a J-beta primer mix. TCRdb recomputed calls from the 5' RACE reads with MiXCR, one row per CDR3 protein. The sample consists of 1,800,000 or so distinct CDR3 sequences, 39% of them appearing once. A word on this clonotype: Its matching antigen is unknown.

This sequence was found in a human donor in good health. The sample taken for sequencing was blood.

CDR3 in DNA: TGTGCCAGCAGCTTAGCTAGCGGGGTCTCCGAGCAGTACTTC. It codes for CASSLASGVSEQYF. The V and J genes are TRBV7-6 and TRBJ2-4, with 8 bases aligning to TRBD2. The J call is doubtful: the DNA matches TRBJ2-7 better. The CDR3 runs to 14 residues. Germline CDR1 SGHVS, CDR2 FNYEAQ.